These 8 T cell receptor beta chains were all obtained from the same sample, sequenced in a study of OX40 agonist ivuxolimab in advanced cancers. Repertoires were generated with immunoSEQ multiplex PCR, while TCRdb's copy carries only in-frame clones and drops some. The table has about 74,000 clones, 84% seen once; the top ten hold around 2.1%. Sequenced material: CD4+ or CD8+ T cells sorted from blood, taken in a trial of the OX40 agonist ivuxolimab. The receptors shown here come from an adult with an advanced solid tumor such as melanoma, head and neck, liver or kidney cancer.

The gene calls are TRBV27 and TRBJ2-5; 9 bases are shared with TRBD1. The CDR3 is made up of 15 amino acids. Trimming cost V 0 bases and J 10 bases; bases outside gene matches: 9. CDR1 and CDR2 (germline): MNHEY, SMNVEV (reference sequence). The CDR3: CASSLSGTGRLNQYF. CDR3 nucleotide sequence: TGTGCCAGCAGTTTATCCGGGACAGGGCGTTTGAACCAGTACTTC.

CDR3 region: CAWSVFYNEQFF. CDR3 nucleotides: TGTGCCTGGAGTGTATTCTACAATGAGCAGTTCTTC. The chain joins TRBV30 to TRBJ2-1; D is uncertain. With 0 bases removed from V and 3 bases from J, the gap between germline ends came to 3 bases. Germline loops: CDR1 GTSNPN, CDR2 SVGIG (reference sequence). This CDR3 spans 12 amino acids.

This clone has just one count. The genes are TRBV7-2 and TRBJ2-2; no firm D call. The germline V gene encodes CDR1 SGHTA and CDR2 FQGNSA. V lost 7 bases and J 0 bases, leaving 12 bases between the germline ends. CDR3 length: 15 residues. The CDR3 nucleotides are TGTGCCAGCAACCTGGCTCCAGCGAACACCGGGGAGCTGTTTTTT. Translation: CASNLAPANTGELFF.

The chain is built from TRBV6-6 and TRBJ2-7; D perhaps matches TRBD2 (6 bases). CDR1 is MNHNY, CDR2 SVGAGI, per germline (reference sequence). The germline V and J ends were trimmed by 5 bases and 2 bases, with 13 bases remaining between them. This CDR3 region has 14 residues. The DNA for the CDR3 is TGTGCCAGCAGTCAACTAGCTGCGCCCTACGAGCAGTACTTC. It specifies CASSQLAAPYEQYF.

The chain uses TRBV6-4 and TRBJ1-1, with 7 bases fitting TRBD1. The CDR3 runs 14 residues. V lost 3 bases to trimming and J lost 4 bases; unmatched junction nucleotides: 5. Per germline, CDR1 MRHNA and CDR2 SNTAGT. This CDR3 is CASSERAGGTEAFF. In nucleotides, the CDR3 is TGTGCCAGCAGTGAAAGGGCAGGGGGCACTGAAGCTTTCTTT.

The chain uses TRBV5-5 and TRBJ2-1, with a weak D call TRBD2 (5 bases). The length of the CDR3 is 15 residues. Germline V gene lookup returns CDR1 SGHKS and CDR2 YYEKEE (reference sequence). V lost 2 bases and J 1 base, leaving 10 bases between the germline ends. The chain's CDR3 is CASSLTAASYNEQFF. CDR3 nucleotide sequence: TGTGCCAGCAGCTTAACAGCGGCTTCCTACAATGAGCAGTTCTTC.

The V call is TRBV7-2, the J call TRBJ2-1; 11 nucleotides line up with TRBD2. V lost 3 bases and J lost 1; bases outside the gene matches: 8. CDR1 SGHTA and CDR2 FQGNSA come from the germline V gene. CDR3 size: 18 residues. The CDR3 DNA is TGTGCCAGCAGCTTCGAAGGACTAGCGGGTAGGTCCTACAATGAGCAGTTCTTC. Translated, it gives CASSFEGLAGRSYNEQFF.

V and J are TRBV6-1 and TRBJ2-3; D is possibly TRBD1 or TRBD2 (6 bases each). CDR3 length: 14 amino acids. The V end lost 0 bases, the J end lost 8 bases, and 12 bases lay between the germline ends. The germline gives CDR1 MNHNS, CDR2 SASEGT. CDR3 DNA sequence: TGTGCCAGCAGTGAAGCCCTACAGGGAGGTACGCAGTATTTT. This codes for CASSEALQGGTQYF.